This T cell receptor (beta chain) emerged from a study of early T cells in non-severe SARS-CoV-2 infection. Trimming at V came to 4 bases and at J to 3 bases, leaving 7 bases not matched to a gene. This CDR3 has 15 amino acids. Germline CDR1 is SGHDN and CDR2 is FVKESK. One entry per CDR3 protein results from TCRdb running MiXCR on the 5' RACE reads. The sample includes roughly 100,000 distinct CDR3 sequences, about 15% of them seen just once. This clonotype was seen ten or more times. This chain links TRBV14 with TRBJ2-7, with 9 bases lining up with TRBD1. The receptor was isolated from an adult who was a healthcare worker with PCR-confirmed SARS-CoV-2 infection or an uninfected control (not recorded which). The sequencing sample was made of whole blood. The DNA for the CDR3 is TGTGCCAGCAGCCTCCGGGACAGGGAATACTACGAGCAGTACTTC. Protein sequence: CASSLRDREYYEQYF. The full variable domain, rest sourced from reference TRBV14 and TRBJ2-7, is EAGVTQFPSHSVIEKGQTVTLRCDPISGHDNLYWYRRVMGKEIKFLLHFVKESKQDESGMPNNRFLAERTGGTYSTLKVQPAELEDSGVYFCASSLRDREYYEQYFGPGTRLTVT.